This TCR beta chain was captured by sequencing in a study of T cell responses to AZD1222 COVID-19 vaccine. On the study more broadly: Pooled in the analysis were second doses at about 4 or about 12 weeks. Points from the study as a whole: Spike-specific TCR depth and breadth grew after two AZD1222 doses. Spike was spanned by vaccine-associated CD4 TCRs, which were dominant at 160-218 and 743-854.

Repertoires were generated with immunoSEQ multiplex PCR, while TCRdb's copy carries only in-frame clones and drops some. This sample has 95,000 to 150,000 clones, with 92% found just once. The CDR3 is 14 residues long. Trimming removed 4 bases from V and 1 base from J; junction bases left unmatched: 0. Per germline, CDR1 MRHNA and CDR2 SNTAGT. As for this clone: Its specificity is unknown.

The clonotype was recovered from an adult in good health. The material was peripheral blood, obtained on day 0 of AZD1222 vaccination. The chain links TRBV6-4 to TRBJ2-3; the match to TRBD2 covers 9 bases. This CDR3 reads CASSVAGGTDTQYF. CDR3 sequence (DNA): TGTGCCAGCAGTGTAGCGGGGGGCACAGATACGCAGTATTTT.